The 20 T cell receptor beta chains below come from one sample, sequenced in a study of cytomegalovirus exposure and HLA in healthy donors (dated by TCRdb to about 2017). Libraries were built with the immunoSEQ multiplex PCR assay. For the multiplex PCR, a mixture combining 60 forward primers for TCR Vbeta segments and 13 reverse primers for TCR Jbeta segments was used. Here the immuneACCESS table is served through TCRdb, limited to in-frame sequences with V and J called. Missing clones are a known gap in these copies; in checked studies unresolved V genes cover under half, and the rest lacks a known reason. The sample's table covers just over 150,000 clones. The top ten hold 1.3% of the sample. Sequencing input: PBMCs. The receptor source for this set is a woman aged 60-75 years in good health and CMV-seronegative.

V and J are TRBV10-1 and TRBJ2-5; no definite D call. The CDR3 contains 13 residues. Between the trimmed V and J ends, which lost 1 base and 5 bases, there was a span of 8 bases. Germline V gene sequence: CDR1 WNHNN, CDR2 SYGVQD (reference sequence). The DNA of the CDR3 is TGCGCCAGCAGTGAGTTGAGTCGGGAGACCCAGTACTTC. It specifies CASSELSRETQYF.

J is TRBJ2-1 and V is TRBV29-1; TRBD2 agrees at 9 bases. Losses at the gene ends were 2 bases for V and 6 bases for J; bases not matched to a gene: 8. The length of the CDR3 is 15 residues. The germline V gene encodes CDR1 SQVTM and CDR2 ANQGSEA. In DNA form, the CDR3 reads TGCAGCGTTGAAAGGCTAGCGGGAATCTTCAATGAGCAGTTCTTC. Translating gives CSVERLAGIFNEQFF.

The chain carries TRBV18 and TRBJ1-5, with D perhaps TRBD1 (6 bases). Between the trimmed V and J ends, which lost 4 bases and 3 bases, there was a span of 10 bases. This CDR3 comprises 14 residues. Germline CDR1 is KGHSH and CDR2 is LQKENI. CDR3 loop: CASSLHRDNQPQHF. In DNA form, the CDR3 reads TGTGCCAGCTCACTCCACAGGGACAATCAGCCCCAGCATTTT.

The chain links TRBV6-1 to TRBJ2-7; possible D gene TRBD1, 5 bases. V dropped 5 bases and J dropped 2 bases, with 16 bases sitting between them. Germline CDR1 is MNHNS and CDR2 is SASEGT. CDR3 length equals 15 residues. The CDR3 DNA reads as TGTGCCAGCAGTAAAAGGGGATCCCTTACCTACGAGCAGTACTTC. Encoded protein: CASSKRGSLTYEQYF.

CDR3 sequence (DNA): TGCGCCAGCAGCTTGGCTTCTAGCTGGAACACCGGGGAGCTGTTTTTT. Protein: CASSLASSWNTGELFF. J is TRBJ2-2 and V is TRBV5-1, with D perhaps TRBD2 (5 bases). Trimming took off 0 bases at V and 1 base at J, with 10 bases between the two ends. In germline, CDR1 is SGHRS, CDR2 YFSETQ. The length of the CDR3 is 16 residues.

The CDR3 sequence: CASSAGTGGSYNSPLHF. The CDR3 nucleotides are TGCGCCAGCAGCGCGGGGACAGGGGGGTCCTATAATTCACCCCTCCACTTT. The chain recombines TRBV5-1 with TRBJ1-6, with 11 nucleotides matching TRBD1. This CDR3 comprises 17 residues. V lost 4 bases and J lost 1; bases outside the gene matches: 4. Germline-derived CDR1 and CDR2 are SGHRS and YFSETQ.

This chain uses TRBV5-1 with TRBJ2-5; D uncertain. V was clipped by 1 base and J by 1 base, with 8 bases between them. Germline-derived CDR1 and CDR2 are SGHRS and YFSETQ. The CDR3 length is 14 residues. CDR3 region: CASSLMSLQETQYF. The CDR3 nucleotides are TGCGCCAGCAGCTTGATGTCTCTCCAAGAGACCCAGTACTTC.

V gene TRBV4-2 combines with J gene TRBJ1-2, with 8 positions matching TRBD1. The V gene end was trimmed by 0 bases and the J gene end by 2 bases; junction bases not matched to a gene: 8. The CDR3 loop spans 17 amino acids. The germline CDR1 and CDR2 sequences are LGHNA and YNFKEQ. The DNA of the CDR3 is TGTGCCAGCAGCCAAGACCCGGCAGGGGGCGGAAACTATGGCTACACCTTC. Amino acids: CASSQDPAGGGNYGYTF.

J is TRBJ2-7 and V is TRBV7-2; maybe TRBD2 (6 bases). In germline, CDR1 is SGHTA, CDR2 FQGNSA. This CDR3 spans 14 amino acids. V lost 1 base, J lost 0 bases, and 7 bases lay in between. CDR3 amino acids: CASSLGGLSYEQYF. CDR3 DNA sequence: TGTGCCAGCAGCTTAGGGGGACTCTCCTACGAGCAGTACTTC.

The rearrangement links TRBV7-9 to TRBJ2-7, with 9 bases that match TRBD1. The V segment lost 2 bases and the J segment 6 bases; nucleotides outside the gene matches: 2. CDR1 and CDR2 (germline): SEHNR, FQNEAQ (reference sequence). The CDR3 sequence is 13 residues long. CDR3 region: CASSLTGGREQYF. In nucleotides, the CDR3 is TGTGCCAGCAGCTTAACAGGGGGCCGCGAGCAGTACTTC.

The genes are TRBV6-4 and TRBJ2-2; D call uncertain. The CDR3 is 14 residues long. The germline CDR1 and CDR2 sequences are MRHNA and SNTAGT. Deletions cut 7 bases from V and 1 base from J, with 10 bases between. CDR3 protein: CASKFGLNTGELFF. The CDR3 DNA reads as TGTGCCAGCAAATTCGGGTTGAACACCGGGGAGCTGTTTTTT.

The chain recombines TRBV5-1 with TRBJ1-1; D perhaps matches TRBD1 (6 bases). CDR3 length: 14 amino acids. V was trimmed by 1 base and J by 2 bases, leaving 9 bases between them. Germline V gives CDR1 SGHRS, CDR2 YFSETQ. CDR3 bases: TGCGCCAGCAGCTTGACAGGGAGTAACACTGAAGCTTTCTTT. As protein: CASSLTGSNTEAFF.

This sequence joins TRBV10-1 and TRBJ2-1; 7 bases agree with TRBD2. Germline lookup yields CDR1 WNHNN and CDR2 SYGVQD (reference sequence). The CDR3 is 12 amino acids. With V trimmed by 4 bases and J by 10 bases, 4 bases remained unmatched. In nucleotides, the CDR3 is TGCGCCAGCAGTGTGCAGCGGGGAGAGCAGTTCTTC. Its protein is CASSVQRGEQFF.

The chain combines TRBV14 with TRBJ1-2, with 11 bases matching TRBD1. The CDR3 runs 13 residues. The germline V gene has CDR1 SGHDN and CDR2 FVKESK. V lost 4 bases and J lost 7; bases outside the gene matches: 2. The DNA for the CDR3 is TGTGCCAGCAGCCCCGGGACAGGGGGTGGCTACACCTTC. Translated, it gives CASSPGTGGGYTF.

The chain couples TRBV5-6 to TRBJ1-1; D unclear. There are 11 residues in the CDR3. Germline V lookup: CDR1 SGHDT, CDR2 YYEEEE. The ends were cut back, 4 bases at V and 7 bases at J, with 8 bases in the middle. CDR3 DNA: TGTGCCAGCAGCAAGAGGAATGAAGCTTTCTTT. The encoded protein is CASSKRNEAFF.

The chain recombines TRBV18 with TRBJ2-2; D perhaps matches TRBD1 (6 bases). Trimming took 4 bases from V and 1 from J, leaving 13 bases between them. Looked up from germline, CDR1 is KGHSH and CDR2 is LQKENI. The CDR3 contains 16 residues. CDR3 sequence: CASSLGQWKNTGELFF. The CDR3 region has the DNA TGTGCCAGCTCACTTGGACAGTGGAAGAACACCGGGGAGCTGTTTTTT.

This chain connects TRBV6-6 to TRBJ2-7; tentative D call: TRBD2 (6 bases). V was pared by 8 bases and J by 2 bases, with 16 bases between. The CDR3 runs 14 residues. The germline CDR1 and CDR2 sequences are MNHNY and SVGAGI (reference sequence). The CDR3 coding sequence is TGTGCCAGCGCACGAACTAGCAGGACCTACGAGCAGTACTTC. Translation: CASARTSRTYEQYF.

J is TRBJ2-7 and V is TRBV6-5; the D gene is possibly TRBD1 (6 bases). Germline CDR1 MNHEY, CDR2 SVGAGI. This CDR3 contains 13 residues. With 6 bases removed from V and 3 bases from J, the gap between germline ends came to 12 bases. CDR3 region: CASRDTGYYEQYF. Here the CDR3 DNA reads TGTGCCAGCAGGGATACAGGGTACTACGAGCAGTACTTC.

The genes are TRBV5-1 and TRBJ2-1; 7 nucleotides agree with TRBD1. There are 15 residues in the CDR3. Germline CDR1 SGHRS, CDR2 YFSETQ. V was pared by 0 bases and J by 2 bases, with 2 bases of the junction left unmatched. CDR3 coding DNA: TGCGCCAGCAGCTTGGACAGGGGAACCTACAATGAGCAGTTCTTC. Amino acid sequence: CASSLDRGTYNEQFF.

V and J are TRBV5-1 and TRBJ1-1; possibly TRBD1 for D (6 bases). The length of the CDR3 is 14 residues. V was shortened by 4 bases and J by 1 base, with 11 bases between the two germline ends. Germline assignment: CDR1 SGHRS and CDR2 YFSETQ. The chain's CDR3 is CASSLGQTNTEAFF. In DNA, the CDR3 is TGCGCCAGCAGCCTCGGACAGACGAACACTGAAGCTTTCTTT. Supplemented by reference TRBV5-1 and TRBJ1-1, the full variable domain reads KAGVTQTPRYLIKTRGQQVTLSCSPISGHRSVSWYQQTPGQGLQFLFEYFSETQRNKGNFPGRFSGRQFSNSRSEMNVSTLELGDSALYLCASSLGQTNTEAFFGQGTRLTVV.